This T cell receptor beta chain comes out of a study of cytomegalovirus exposure and HLA in healthy donors. General study points: Solely CMV serostatus was available to characterize immune exposure. Roughly uniform sequencing depth across donors was assumed, possibly incorrectly.

In regard to this clone: The antigen is unknown.

The V and J ends lost 4 bases and 2 bases, in that order; junction bases with no gene match: 2. Looked up from germline, CDR1 is SGDLS and CDR2 is YYNGEE. There are 14 residues in the CDR3. The PCR was carried out with 60 Vbeta primers and 13 Jbeta primers. This table comes from immunoSEQ multiplex PCR, and its TCRdb copy is limited to in-frame clones, with some not included. The sample has under 150,000 clones, around 73% seen once. Sample: PBMCs. The receptor was derived from a human donor in good health. The chain combines TRBV9 with TRBJ2-3, with TRBD2 matching 9 bases. CDR3 region: CASSLAGITDTQYF. DNA of the CDR3: TGTGCCAGCAGCCTAGCGGGGATCACAGATACGCAGTATTTT.